This TCR beta chain is from a study of early T cells in non-severe SARS-CoV-2 infection. Germline CDR1 LNHDA, CDR2 SQIVND (reference sequence). This CDR3 region has 14 residues. Trimming stripped 3 bases from V and 0 bases from J, with 6 bases between. The protocol attached unique molecular identifiers to individual cDNA molecules. TCRdb re-called the 5' RACE reads through MiXCR, storing one row per CDR3 protein. The table lists around 60,000 distinct CDR3 sequences, 9.5% to 15% of them singletons. This clonotype was recorded at least ten times. The origin of this receptor is an adult who was a healthcare worker with PCR-confirmed SARS-CoV-2 infection or an uninfected control (not recorded which). The chain joins TRBV19 to TRBJ1-5; D gene unclear. The specimen was whole blood. This CDR3 reads CASSIKNSNQPQHF. The CDR3 bases are TGTGCCAGTAGTATTAAGAATAGCAATCAGCCCCAGCATTTT.